The subject of this entry is one T cell receptor beta chain. Its antigen is currently unknown. The V end lost 5 bases, the J end lost 5 bases, and 7 bases lay between the germline ends. This CDR3 has 13 residues. Germline V gene data show CDR1 as LNHDA and CDR2 as SQIVND (reference sequence). The source of the sample is a study of T cell responses to AZD1222 COVID-19 vaccine. The assay was immunoSEQ multiplex PCR, and TCRdb's table has in-frame clones only and misses some. The table has 100,000 to 150,000 clones, roughly 90% seen once. Study-wide results and caveats: Females made up more of the donors, who were largely white British, and clonal diversity may have come out too low. There were vaccine-associated CD4 TCRs across spike, dominant at 160-218 and 743-854.

The sequence derives from an adult in good health. The starting material was peripheral blood, obtained on day 0 of AZD1222 vaccination. V and J are TRBV19 and TRBJ1-6; weak D call: TRBD1 (5 bases). CDR3 sequence (DNA): TGTGCCAGTAGTGCAGGGAATAATTCACCCCTCCACTTT. Translation gives CASSAGNNSPLHF.